The 5 T cell receptor beta chains below come from one sample, sequenced in a study of cytomegalovirus exposure and HLA in healthy donors. It was with 60 Vbeta and 13 Jbeta primers that the PCR ran. Assay used: immunoSEQ multiplex PCR; TCRdb lists only in-frame clones, some missing. This table has fewer than 200,000 clones, about 65% appearing once. The sequencing sample was made of PBMCs. All receptors derive from a girl aged 10 to 17 in good health and CMV-seronegative.

This clone was seen only a few times. This chain uses TRBV9 with TRBJ2-2; 10 bases are shared with TRBD2. Looked up from germline, CDR1 is SGDLS and CDR2 is YYNGEE. Trimming took 4 bases from V and 5 from J; bases not matched to a gene: 2. CDR3 length equals 14 residues. CDR3 DNA sequence: TGTGCCAGCAGCTTTAGCGGGGGGACCGGGGAGCTGTTTTTT. This sequence encodes CASSFSGGTGELFF.

This sequence joins TRBV2 and TRBJ2-2; D may be TRBD1 (5 bases). Trimming left V 2 bases short and J 1 base short, with 5 bases between. Looked up from germline, CDR1 is SNHLY and CDR2 is FYNNEI. The CDR3 length is 14 residues. The CDR3 protein is CASSEQGNTGELFF. CDR3 nucleotide sequence: TGTGCCAGCAGTGAACAGGGGAACACCGGGGAGCTGTTTTTT.

There are a few counts of this clone. The chain has TRBV7-8 and TRBJ1-2; 7 bases map to TRBD1. Per the germline V gene, CDR1 is SGHVS and CDR2 is FQNEAQ. V shed 5 bases, J shed 4 bases, and the junction held 10 bases outside the gene matches. The CDR3 runs 15 residues. CDR3 bases: TGTGCCAGCAGCCCACACCAGACAGGGTTCTATGGCTACACCTTC. Its translation: CASSPHQTGFYGYTF.

The V call is TRBV6-6, the J call TRBJ1-2; D gene ambiguous. The V and J ends lost 6 bases and 4 bases respectively, with 12 bases between them. Per germline, CDR1 MNHNY and CDR2 SVGAGI (reference sequence). This CDR3 is 13 amino acids long. The CDR3 nucleotides read TGTGCCAGCAGGCGGGGTTCCCTCTATGGCTACACCTTC. Translating it yields CASRRGSLYGYTF.

The chain carries TRBV5-4 and TRBJ1-2, with a weak D call TRBD1 (5 bases). Germline lookup yields CDR1 SGHNT and CDR2 YYREEE (reference sequence). The CDR3 runs to 14 residues. V shed 9 bases and J shed 2 bases, with 17 bases lying between them. CDR3 amino acids: CATRSSGGNYGYTF. For the CDR3, the DNA is TGTGCCACCCGCTCATCGGGGGGGAACTATGGCTACACCTTC.